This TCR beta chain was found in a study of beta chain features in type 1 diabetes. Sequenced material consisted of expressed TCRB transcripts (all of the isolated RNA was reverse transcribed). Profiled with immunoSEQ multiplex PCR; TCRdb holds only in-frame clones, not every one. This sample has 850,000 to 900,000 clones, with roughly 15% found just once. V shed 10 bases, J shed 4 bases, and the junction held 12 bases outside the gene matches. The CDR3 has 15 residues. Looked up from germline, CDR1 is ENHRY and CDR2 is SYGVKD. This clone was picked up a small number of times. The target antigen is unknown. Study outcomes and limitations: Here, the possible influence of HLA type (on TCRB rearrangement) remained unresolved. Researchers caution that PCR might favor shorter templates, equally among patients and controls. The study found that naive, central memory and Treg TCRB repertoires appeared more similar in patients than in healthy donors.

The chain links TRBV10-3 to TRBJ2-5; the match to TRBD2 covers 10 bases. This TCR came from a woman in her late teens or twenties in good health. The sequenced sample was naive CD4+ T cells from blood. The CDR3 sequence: CASRRGAGGGETQYF. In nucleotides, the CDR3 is TGTGCCAGCCGACGGGGAGCGGGAGGGGGAGAGACCCAGTACTTC.